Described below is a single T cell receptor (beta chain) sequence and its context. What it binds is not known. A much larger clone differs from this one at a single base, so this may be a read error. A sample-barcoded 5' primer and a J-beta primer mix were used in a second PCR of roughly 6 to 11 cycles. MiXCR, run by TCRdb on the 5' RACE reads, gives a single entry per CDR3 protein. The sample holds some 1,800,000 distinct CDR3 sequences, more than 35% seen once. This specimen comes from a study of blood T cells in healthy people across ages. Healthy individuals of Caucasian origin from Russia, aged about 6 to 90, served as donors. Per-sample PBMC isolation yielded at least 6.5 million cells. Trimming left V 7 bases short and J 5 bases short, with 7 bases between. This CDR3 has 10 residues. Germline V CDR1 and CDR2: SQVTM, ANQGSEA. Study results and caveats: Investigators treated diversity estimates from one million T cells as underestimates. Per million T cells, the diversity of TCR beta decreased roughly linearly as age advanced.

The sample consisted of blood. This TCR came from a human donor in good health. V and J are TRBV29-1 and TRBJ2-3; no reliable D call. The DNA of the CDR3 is TGCAGCGCATGGAGAGATACGCAGTATTTT. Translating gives CSAWRDTQYF.